The text below deals with one T cell receptor (beta chain). The sample holds many counts of this clonotype. The antigen it binds to is not known. Base qualities are not provided; no much larger clone lies one nucleotide away. This sample was included in a study of molecular identifiers for immune sequencing clone quantification (dated by TCRdb to the late 2010s). Background on the whole study: For a replicate experiment, RNA from around 20,000 or 100,000 naive CD8 T cells was divided into five aliquots, of which four were sequenced. This methods study benchmarked molecular-identifier clustering-based TCR repertoire sequencing (MIDCIRS) and TCR RNA copy counting, using CD8 T cells to do so. The study at large found these results: Spiked-in Jurkat TCR RNA (approximately 10 copies' worth), which is not part of the donor repertoire, was contained in the naive libraries. Identical TCR molecules sharing a barcode could cause highly expanded clone sizes to be underestimated. In CMV-specific effector cells, clones with more than 20 RNA copies contained over 99% of molecules, whereas in naive cells such clones contained under 1% of molecules. A single cell's worth of spiked-in Jurkat TCR RNA was reported detectable even among 750,000 to 1,000,000 naive CD8 T cells. When barcode sub-clustering was left out, chimeric consensus sequences inflated TCR diversity, with chimeras reaching as high as 47%. About 3 recovered TCR RNA copies per cell were obtained by modeling, versus roughly 10 by digital PCR, implying a capture efficiency of approximately 27%.

The library came from PCR. Sequencing instrument: Illumina HiSeq 4000. Bulk TCR libraries were prepared as previously described, using TCR primers listed in Table S5. Total RNA was purified with the Qiagen AllPrep DNA/RNA kit. Before analysis, reads from multiple sequencing runs of one library were combined. In the source study's methods: Reads were retained only if their TCR constant sequence matched exactly, and those retained reads were trimmed to 150 nt and grouped according to their 12-nt molecular barcodes. Reads inside each barcode group were sub-clustered using a 15% Levenshtein threshold, and a quality-weighted consensus sequence was constructed for each RNA molecule. Non-functional sequences were discarded, and so were lower-count sequences lying one edit away from another sequence. Based on a fit of two negative binomial distributions, barcode sub-clusters having less than 20% of the maximum read count were discarded. TCRdb handled the public reads itself, with Q25 trimming in fastp and clone calling in MiXCR, and kept productive beta chains. Each entry merges the rows of one CDR3 protein and shows their most common DNA and genes. TCRdb's processing, not the authors', yielded these V and J calls. This sample lists tens of thousands of distinct CDR3 sequences; roughly 17% were detected once. The ten top clones hold roughly 1% of the sample.

Spanning cysteine to phenylalanine, the CDR3 consists of 16 amino acids. Of all the DNA, just the CDR3 is kept, 48 bases in frame from base 1. V is pared back by 5 bases and J by 3 bases, with 20 bases lying between the germline termini. From a lookup of the germline V gene, CDR1 and CDR2 are MNHEY and SVGAGI. Libraries of naive CD8 T cells were generated from roughly 20,000 to 1,000,000 sorted cells, with 10%, 30% or 50% of the purified RNA used. Naive CD8 T cells were FACS-sorted as CD8+CD4-CCR7+CD45RA+ on a BD FACSAria II into RLT Plus buffer. Roughly 10 TCR copies' worth of Jurkat RNA were spiked into roughly 19,000-1,000,000 naive CD8 T cell samples to test detection sensitivity. Enrichment of CD8 T cells was done with RosetteSep CD8+ T Cell Enrichment Cocktail plus Ficoll-Paque, and ACK red cell lysis came afterward.

The rearrangement combines TRBV6-5 with TRBJ2-7; a tentative D match to TRBD2 spans 5 bases. This TCR was recovered from a human donor in good health. Some libraries in this study had Jurkat cell RNA spiked in. Input material: naive CD8+ T cells from blood, with Jurkat cell RNA spiked in. Explained via the paper, the cell subset or site label denotes: FACS-sorted CD8+CD4-CCR7+CD45RA+ naive T cells. The bases are TGTGCCAGCAGTAACCCTTTTTCCCTAGGGAGCTACGAGCAGTACTTC. This yields the protein CASSNPFSLGSYEQYF.